A single sample gave rise to the 12 T cell receptor beta chains below, sequenced in a study of cytomegalovirus exposure and HLA in healthy donors. The PCR employed 60 Vbeta primers together with 13 Jbeta primers. The data were produced by immunoSEQ multiplex PCR, yet TCRdb's version contains in-frame clones alone and is incomplete. Among some 130,000 clones listed, 70% to 85% were seen once. Input material: PBMCs. Every receptor here comes from a boy between 5 and 17 years old in good health and CMV-seronegative.

The chain uses TRBV5-1 and TRBJ1-1; no clear D. CDR1 and CDR2 from the germline V gene are SGHRS and YFSETQ. CDR3 length equals 14 residues. The ends were cut back, 0 bases at V and 5 bases at J, with 11 bases in the middle. The CDR3 DNA reads TGCGCCAGCAGCTTGGATTCGCTTCGGACTGAAGCTTTCTTT. Translated: CASSLDSLRTEAFF.

This clone was recorded only once. V and J are TRBV7-3 and TRBJ2-7; 8 nucleotides match TRBD1. The CDR3 totals 13 residues. From germline, CDR1 is SGHTA and CDR2 FQGTGA. Germline trimming cut 5 bases from V and 7 bases from J; bases unmatched to any gene: 7. The CDR3 DNA reads as TGTGCCAGCAGCCCCATCACAGGGGGAGAGCAGTACTTC. It specifies CASSPITGGEQYF.

J is TRBJ2-7 and V is TRBV7-2; a possible D gene is TRBD2 (6 bases). This CDR3 region has 13 residues. The germline V gene has CDR1 SGHTA and CDR2 FQGNSA. V shed 3 bases and J shed 5 bases, with 11 bases lying between them. DNA for the CDR3: TGTGCCAGCAGCTTCGGGAGAGGGGACGAGCAGTACTTC. Encoded protein: CASSFGRGDEQYF. Drawing the rest from reference TRBV7-2 and TRBJ2-7, the complete variable domain is GAGVSQSPSNKVTEKGKDVELRCDPISGHTALYWYRQSLGQGLEFLIYFQGNSAPDKSGLPSDRFSAERTGGSVSTLTIQRTQQEDSAVYLCASSFGRGDEQYFGPGTRLTVT.

This clone was detected a few times. The gene calls are TRBV7-2 and TRBJ1-4; 9 bases fit TRBD1. The CDR3 is 16 amino acids. Germline CDR1 is SGHTA and CDR2 is FQGNSA. V trimming: 2 bases; J trimming: 8 bases; junction bases outside the gene matches: 9. The DNA of the CDR3 is TGTGCCAGCAGCTTACCCACACAGGGGGCCGGGGAAAAACTGTTTTTT. Translating gives CASSLPTQGAGEKLFF.

This clone showed up just a few times. The V and J genes are TRBV5-6 and TRBJ1-5, with 7 bases matching TRBD1. Germline V gives CDR1 SGHDT, CDR2 YYEEEE. V lost 4 bases, J lost 4 bases, and 5 bases stayed unmatched. CDR3 size: 14 residues. The DNA for the CDR3 is TGTGCCAGCAGCGTCAGGGGGTTTAATCAGCCCCAGCATTTT. It encodes CASSVRGFNQPQHF.

This clone was seen a handful of times. J is TRBJ2-7 and V is TRBV7-9, with a tentative D call TRBD1 (5 bases). Trimming pared 6 bases from V and 3 bases from J, leaving 15 bases between. The CDR3 totals 14 residues. Germline loops: CDR1 SEHNR, CDR2 FQNEAQ (reference sequence). DNA of the CDR3: TGTGCCAGCAGGATTCAGGGCATGGACTACGAGCAGTACTTC. Protein product: CASRIQGMDYEQYF.

The V and J genes are TRBV25-1 and TRBJ2-4; D gene ambiguous. CDR3 length: 12 residues. Germline assignment: CDR1 MGHDK and CDR2 SYGVNS. The ends were cut back, 3 bases at V and 5 bases at J, with 5 bases in the middle. In DNA, the CDR3 is TGTGCCAGCAGTGAGGCGGAAAACATTCAGTACTTC. Its translation: CASSEAENIQYF. Based on the CDR3 plus reference TRBV25-1 and TRBJ2-4, the full variable domain is EADIYQTPRYLVIGTGKKITLECSQTMGHDKMYWYQQDPGMELHLIHYSYGVNSTEKGDLSSESTVSRIRTEHFPLTLESARPSHTSQYLCASSEAENIQYFGAGTRLSVL.

In its sample, this clone was seen once. The chain couples TRBV9 to TRBJ2-3; the D gene is possibly TRBD1 (5 bases). Trimming shortened V by 0 bases and J by 5 bases, and 13 bases separated the two germline ends. Germline values: CDR1 SGDLS, CDR2 YYNGEE. This CDR3 contains 15 residues. The CDR3, as DNA: TGTGCCAGCAGCGTAGGATCTGCTAGGGGAGATACGCAGTATTTT. Translated: CASSVGSARGDTQYF.

This chain joins TRBV10-3 and TRBJ2-5, with TRBD2 identical over 10 bases. This CDR3 is built from 15 residues. In germline, CDR1 is ENHRY, CDR2 SYGVKD. With 5 bases clipped from V and 6 bases from J, the junction kept 9 bases outside the gene matches. CDR3 protein: CAISNTSGTPQTQYF. DNA of the CDR3: TGTGCCATCAGTAATACTAGCGGGACCCCACAGACCCAGTACTTC.

V gene TRBV10-3 combines with J gene TRBJ2-5; D is possibly TRBD2 (6 bases). The CDR3 has 13 residues. V lost 0 bases and J lost 4, with 6 bases in between. Germline assignment: CDR1 ENHRY and CDR2 SYGVKD. The CDR3 protein is CAISESSGETQYF. In DNA form, the CDR3 reads TGTGCCATCAGTGAGTCTAGCGGAGAGACCCAGTACTTC.

The CDR3 DNA reads as TGTGCCAGCAGCCTTACAGGGACCGGGGAGCTGTTTTTT. Amino acid sequence: CASSLTGTGELFF. The chain is built from TRBV7-3 and TRBJ2-2, with D perhaps TRBD1 (6 bases). V was clipped by 5 bases and J by 5 bases, with 9 bases between them. CDR3 size: 13 residues. CDR1 SGHTA and CDR2 FQGTGA come from the germline V gene.

This clone has only one observation. The chain carries TRBV5-1 and TRBJ2-5; 9 bases match TRBD2. V shed 4 bases, J shed 5 bases, and the junction held 6 bases outside the gene matches. Germline CDR1 is SGHRS and CDR2 is YFSETQ. The CDR3 consists of 14 residues. This CDR3 is CASSKRGEGETQYF. The CDR3 DNA sequence: TGCGCCAGCAGCAAGCGGGGGGAGGGGGAGACCCAGTACTTC. Based on the CDR3 plus reference TRBV5-1 and TRBJ2-5, the full variable domain is KAGVTQTPRYLIKTRGQQVTLSCSPISGHRSVSWYQQTPGQGLQFLFEYFSETQRNKGNFPGRFSGRQFSNSRSEMNVSTLELGDSALYLCASSKRGEGETQYFGPGTRLLVL.